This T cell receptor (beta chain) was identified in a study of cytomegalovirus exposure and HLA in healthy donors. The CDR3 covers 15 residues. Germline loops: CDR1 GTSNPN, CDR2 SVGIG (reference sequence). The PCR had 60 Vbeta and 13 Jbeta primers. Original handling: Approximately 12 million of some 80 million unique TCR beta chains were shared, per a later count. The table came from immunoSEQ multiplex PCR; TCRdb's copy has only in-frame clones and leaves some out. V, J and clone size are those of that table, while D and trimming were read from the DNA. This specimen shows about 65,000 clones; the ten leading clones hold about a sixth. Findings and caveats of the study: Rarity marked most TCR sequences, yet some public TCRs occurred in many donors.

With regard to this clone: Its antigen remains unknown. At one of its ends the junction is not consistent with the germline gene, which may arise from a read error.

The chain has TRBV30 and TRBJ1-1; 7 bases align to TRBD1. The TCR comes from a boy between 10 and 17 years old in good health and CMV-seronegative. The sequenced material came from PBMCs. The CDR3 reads CAWSGPGRGNPEAFF. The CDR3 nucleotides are TGTGCCTGGAGTGGCCCAGGCAGGGGGAACCCTGAAGCTTTCTTT.